This T cell receptor beta chain was retrieved from a study of CD8 T cells in Susac syndrome. Overall study findings and caveats: Clonal expansion was present among Susac CD8+ cells. This expansion reached its peak in TEMRA cells and in active patients.

A note on this clonotype: Its specificity is unknown.

An input of roughly 0.5 to 1 ug of RNA was subjected to reverse transcription using random hexamers. Via MiXCR, TCRdb re-called the immunoSEQ multiplex PCR reads, giving one row per CDR3 protein. The repertoire includes roughly 100,000 distinct CDR3 sequences, roughly 94% of them detected once, and around 0.38% sits in the top ten. Trimming left V 3 bases short and J 8 bases short, with 25 bases between. The germline V gene has CDR1 DFQATT and CDR2 SNEGSKA (reference sequence). The CDR3 totals 16 residues. From blood CD8+ and CD4+ T cells, TCR beta sequences were generated. The chain combines TRBV20-1 with TRBJ1-2; D may be TRBD1 (6 bases). The sample comprised CD8+ T cells from PBMCs. The source of this sequence is a human donor with Susac syndrome. CDR3 sequence: CSASVVGTPLRGGYTF. The CDR3 DNA follows: TGCAGTGCTAGTGTGGTCGGGACACCGCTTCGGGGAGGCTACACCTTC.